This is a list of T cell receptor beta chains from one sample in a study of graft-versus-host responses after intestinal transplantation. Some clones are missing from TCRdb's copy, which holds only in-frame ones; the method was immunoSEQ multiplex PCR. The repertoire holds approximately 6,300 clones, with about 20% as singletons. The source was alloreactive CD4+ T cells from a mixed lymphocyte reaction culture, collected before transplantation. Receptors were obtained from a human patient who was an organ donor for intestinal transplantation. Both conserved end residues are part of each CDR3. A D gene is named only where the DNA matches it firmly. Some rows mark clone size as missing; the rest say once, few, many or name a class of expanded clone.

d_call: -
j_call: TRBJ1-2
v_call: TRBV7-5
clone_size: -
cdr3_length: 12
cdr3_nt: TGTGCCAGCAGCCCCGGTGGCTATGGCTACACCTTC
cdr3_aa: CASSPGGYGYTF

d_call: TRBD1
j_call: TRBJ2-7
v_call: TRBV6-5
clone_size: few
cdr3_length: 14
cdr3_nt: TGTGCCAGCAGCTATAACAGGGGTCACTACGAGCAGTACTTC
cdr3_aa: CASSYNRGHYEQYF

d_call: -
j_call: TRBJ1-1
v_call: TRBV11-3
clone_size: few
cdr3_length: 13
cdr3_nt: TGTGCCAGCAGCTTCTCTGTGAACACTGAAGCTTTCTTT
cdr3_aa: CASSFSVNTEAFF

d_call: TRBD2
j_call: TRBJ2-3
v_call: TRBV4-1
clone_size: few
cdr3_length: 18
cdr3_nt: TGCGCCAGCAGCCAAGTCTTTAAGCGGGGGTCCCCGGGTCCTGCGCAGTATTTT
cdr3_aa: CASSQVFKRGSPGPAQYF

d_call: -
j_call: TRBJ1-6
v_call: TRBV30
clone_size: -
cdr3_length: 16
cdr3_nt: TGTGCCTGGAGTTGGCCACCCAATAACTATAATTCACCCCTCCACTTT
cdr3_aa: CAWSWPPNNYNSPLHF

d_call: -
j_call: TRBJ1-5
v_call: TRBV19
clone_size: -
cdr3_length: 13
cdr3_nt: TGTGCCAGTAGTACAGGGGGCAATCAGCCCCAGCATTTT
cdr3_aa: CASSTGGNQPQHF

d_call: -
j_call: TRBJ2-7
v_call: TRBV5-8
clone_size: few
cdr3_length: 13
cdr3_nt: TGTGCCAGCAGCTTGGCCGGCTCCTACGAGCAGTACTTC
cdr3_aa: CASSLAGSYEQYF

d_call: TRBD2
j_call: TRBJ2-3
v_call: TRBV4-3
clone_size: -
cdr3_length: 14
cdr3_nt: TGCGCCAGCAGCCAAGGGGGGGGGTTAGGTACGCAGTATTTT
cdr3_aa: CASSQGGGLGTQYF

d_call: -
j_call: TRBJ2-2
v_call: TRBV6-5
clone_size: -
cdr3_length: 15
cdr3_nt: TGTGCCAGCAGTTATTTGAGGGGCGCCACCGGGGAGCTGTTTTTT
cdr3_aa: CASSYLRGATGELFF

d_call: TRBD1
j_call: TRBJ2-2
v_call: TRBV6-9
clone_size: few
cdr3_length: 16
cdr3_nt: TGTGCCAGCAGCCTCCGGGACAGGGGGTACACCGGGGAGCTGTTTTTT
cdr3_aa: CASSLRDRGYTGELFF

d_call: -
j_call: TRBJ1-4
v_call: TRBV30
clone_size: few
cdr3_length: 14
cdr3_nt: TGTGCCTGGAGTGTATCTCACCGTAATGAAAAACTGTTTTTT
cdr3_aa: CAWSVSHRNEKLFF

d_call: -
j_call: TRBJ2-7
v_call: TRBV4-3
clone_size: -
cdr3_length: 18
cdr3_nt: TGCGCCAGCAGCCAAGACGAAGGCTCGGGGAATCCCTCCTACGAGCAGTACTTC
cdr3_aa: CASSQDEGSGNPSYEQYF

d_call: -
j_call: TRBJ1-2
v_call: TRBV7-2
clone_size: -
cdr3_length: 14
cdr3_nt: TGTGCCAGCAGCATCGGGACGGGCAACTATGGCTACACCTTC
cdr3_aa: CASSIGTGNYGYTF

d_call: -
j_call: TRBJ2-6
v_call: TRBV6-4
clone_size: -
cdr3_length: 17
cdr3_nt: TGTGCCAGCAGTCACGCCACACGACAAAGTCGGGCCAACGTCCTGACTTTC
cdr3_aa: CASSHATRQSRANVLTF

d_call: TRBD2
j_call: TRBJ2-7
v_call: TRBV23-1
clone_size: medium-sized
cdr3_length: 15
cdr3_nt: TGCGCCAGCAGTCCTACCCCGGGGGGTAATAGGGAGCAGTACTTC
cdr3_aa: CASSPTPGGNREQYF

d_call: TRBD1
j_call: TRBJ2-2
v_call: TRBV27
clone_size: medium-sized
cdr3_length: 15
cdr3_nt: TGTGCCAGCAGTCCCCGGACAGGTACCACCGGGGAGCTGTTTTTT
cdr3_aa: CASSPRTGTTGELFF

d_call: TRBD2
j_call: TRBJ2-2
v_call: TRBV5-7
clone_size: few
cdr3_length: 16
cdr3_nt: TGTGCCAGCAGCTTGGTAGCGGGGGGGCCTGGCGGGGAGCTGTTTTTT
cdr3_aa: CASSLVAGGPGGELFF

d_call: TRBD1
j_call: TRBJ2-7
v_call: TRBV18
clone_size: large
cdr3_length: 15
cdr3_nt: TGTGCCAGCTCACTAGGGACAGGGAATTTTTACGAGCAGTACTTC
cdr3_aa: CASSLGTGNFYEQYF

d_call: TRBD2
j_call: TRBJ2-1
v_call: TRBV13
clone_size: medium-sized
cdr3_length: 17
cdr3_nt: TGTGCCAGCAGCCCGCGGACTAGCGGGGGGGCCCGGAATGAGCAGTTCTTC
cdr3_aa: CASSPRTSGGARNEQFF

d_call: TRBD2
j_call: TRBJ2-1
v_call: TRBV4-1
clone_size: few
cdr3_length: 15
cdr3_nt: TGCGCCAGCAGGCGCGGGGGGCTGACCTACAATGAGCAGTTCTTC
cdr3_aa: CASRRGGLTYNEQFF

d_call: TRBD2
j_call: TRBJ2-3
v_call: TRBV6-6
clone_size: few
cdr3_length: 16
cdr3_nt: TGTGCCAGCAGCCCAACCCTCTGCGGGGGGACAGATACGCAGTATTTT
cdr3_aa: CASSPTLCGGTDTQYF

d_call: TRBD1
j_call: TRBJ2-3
v_call: TRBV4-2
clone_size: few
cdr3_length: 16
cdr3_nt: TGTGCCAGCAGCCAAGCCGGACAGGACAACACGGATACGCAGTATTTT
cdr3_aa: CASSQAGQDNTDTQYF

d_call: TRBD1
j_call: TRBJ1-1
v_call: TRBV7-4
clone_size: -
cdr3_length: 14
cdr3_nt: TGTGCCAGCAGCGCGACAGGGGGTGACACTGAAGCTTTCTTT
cdr3_aa: CASSATGGDTEAFF

d_call: TRBD1
j_call: TRBJ2-7
v_call: TRBV7-3
clone_size: -
cdr3_length: 14
cdr3_nt: TGTGCCAGCAGCTTAACGGCAGGGGGCCACGAGCAGTACTTC
cdr3_aa: CASSLTAGGHEQYF

d_call: TRBD1
j_call: TRBJ2-5
v_call: TRBV11-2
clone_size: -
cdr3_length: 15
cdr3_nt: TGTGCCAGCAGCCCCGAGAGGAGGACAGGGGGGACCCAGTACTTC
cdr3_aa: CASSPERRTGGTQYF

d_call: -
j_call: TRBJ2-7
v_call: TRBV6-6
clone_size: few
cdr3_length: 15
cdr3_nt: TGTGCCAGCAGCTCCTTAAGGGGTGGGGGTTGGGAGCAGTACTTC
cdr3_aa: CASSSLRGGGWEQYF